This section outlines one TCR beta chain sequence together with its context. Its antigen is currently unknown. TCRbeta libraries were built with three rounds of nested PCR, modified from ARM-PCR. TCRdb passed the multiplex PCR reads through MiXCR, listing each CDR3 protein once. There are around 210,000 distinct CDR3 sequences in the sample; 71% occur only once, and almost 25% lies in the top ten. RNA was extracted from bulk tissue without any cell sorting. Chemotherapy-naive patients with new lung cancer underwent thoracic surgery in China, August–late 2014. The data were obtained in a study of tumor and adjacent non-tumor tissue in lung cancer. Study in general: Patients comprised 12 adenocarcinoma, 2 squamous cell carcinoma and 1 small cell lung cancer. Patients were aged about 31 to 76, roughly 9 men and roughly 5 women, stage I to III.

Study outcomes and limitations: TCR diversity was significantly greater in tumor than normal lung tissue.

The receptor was isolated from a man between 60 and 75 years old with non-small cell lung cancer. Sequenced sample: lung tumor tissue.

The CDR3 spells CSARGGGLSGGRVKNIQYF. The CDR3 DNA reads as TGCAGTGCTAGAGGAGGAGGTCTGAGCGGGGGCCGGGTCAAAAACATTCAGTACTTC. The chain carries TRBV20-1 and TRBJ2-4; 8 positions match TRBD2. The CDR3 loop spans 19 amino acids. With V trimmed by 1 base and J by 3 bases, 17 bases remained unmatched. In germline, CDR1 is DFQATT, CDR2 SNEGSKA (reference sequence).